This T cell receptor (beta chain) was identified in a study of blood T cell repertoires in COVID-19. For the study at large: Samples representing acute and convalescent COVID-19 were sourced from the United States, Italy and Spain. PBMCs, B-cell-depleted T cells, or T cells were the source of the cDNA or gDNA that made up the material.

In the source study's methods: Estimation of nucleated cell counts relied on the amplification of reference gene primers. Method: immunoSEQ multiplex PCR; TCRdb's copy keeps in-frame clones and lacks some. Clonal size and the V and J genes are those of that table, whereas D and trimming came from the DNA. The sample holds about 93,000 clones; roughly 79% are singletons and the top ten take roughly 15%. V was cut by 3 bases and J by 6 bases, with 15 bases left in between. The CDR3 totals 15 residues. Germline V gene sequence: CDR1 SGHAT, CDR2 FQNNGV. The clonotype comes from a human donor in a cohort sampled during active COVID-19. The V gene is TRBV11-2, the J gene TRBJ1-3, with a possible D match to TRBD1 (6 bases). Input material: peripheral blood. CDR3 residues: CASSFNWGQENTIYF. CDR3 DNA sequence: TGTGCCAGCAGCTTTAATTGGGGGCAAGAAAACACCATATATTTT.